These 21 T cell receptor beta chains were all obtained from the same sample, sequenced in a study of blood T cells in healthy people across ages. Primers used in a second PCR of roughly 7 to 12 cycles were a sample-barcoded 5' primer and a J-beta primer mix. TCRdb re-called the 5' RACE reads with MiXCR, one entry per CDR3 protein. The sample contains 1.5 million to 2 million distinct CDR3 sequences, 28% of which appear only once. The sequenced material came from blood. These receptors were collected from a woman in her twenties or thirties in good health.

This clonotype was seen more than once but under ten times. DNA for the CDR3: TGTGCCAGCAGTTTCGCGAGGGATGAGCAGTTCTTC. It yields the protein CASSFARDEQFF. This chain connects TRBV6-2 or TRBV6-3 to TRBJ2-1; tentatively, D is TRBD2 (5 bases). CDR1 is MNHEY and CDR2 is SVGEGT in the germline V gene. Trimming pared 4 bases from V and 8 bases from J, leaving 9 bases between. There are 12 residues in the CDR3.

V is TRBV20-1 and J is TRBJ2-1; D unclear. Trimming left V 0 bases short and J 2 bases short, with 11 bases between. Germline CDR1 is DFQATT and CDR2 is SNEGSKA (reference sequence). There are 15 residues in the CDR3. The CDR3 sequence is CSARDPDATYNEQFF. Here the CDR3 DNA reads TGCAGTGCTAGAGATCCTGACGCCACCTACAATGAGCAGTTCTTC.

DNA for the CDR3: TGTGCCAGCAGTGACCGGACAGGGGGCAAAGATACGCAGTATTTT. It specifies CASSDRTGGKDTQYF. The rearrangement uses TRBV6-4 and TRBJ2-3; 11 bases agree with TRBD1. The CDR3 covers 15 residues. The V and J ends lost 2 bases and 5 bases, in that order; junction bases with no gene match: 3. Germline V gene sequence: CDR1 MRHNA, CDR2 SNTAGT.

The rearrangement uses TRBV30 and TRBJ1-6, with D perhaps TRBD1 (6 bases). This CDR3 comprises 14 residues. V was trimmed by 0 bases and J by 12 bases, leaving 15 bases between them. Germline CDR1 is GTSNPN and CDR2 is SVGIG (reference sequence). CDR3 DNA sequence: TGTGCCTGGAGTGTATCCCAGGGGCATTTACCCCTCCACTTT. It yields the protein CAWSVSQGHLPLHF. The full variable domain, completed using reference TRBV30 and TRBJ1-6, is SQTIHQWPATLVQPVGSPLSLECTVEGTSNPNLYWYRQAAGRGLQLLFYSVGIGQISSEVPQNLSASRPQDRQFILSSKKLLLSDSGFYLCAWSVSQGHLPLHFGNGTRLTVT.

This clonotype was observed a handful of times. This chain links TRBV21-1 with TRBJ2-4; the table's D gene call, TRBD1, was not cross checked with the DNA. TRBV21-1 is a known pseudogene. CDR3 length: 17 amino acids. The DNA for the CDR3 is TGTGCCAGCAGCAAAATCACGAGGGGACCAGCCAAAAACATTCAGTACTTC. Encoded protein: CASSKITRGPAKNIQYF.

The CDR3 here is CASSAAGERQPQHF. The CDR3 DNA is TGTGCCAGCAGTGCCGCGGGAGAGAGGCAGCCCCAGCATTTT. The rearrangement links TRBV6-6 to TRBJ1-5; D remains ambiguous. The CDR3 loop spans 14 amino acids. Trimming took off 5 bases at V and 7 bases at J, with 15 bases between the two ends. Germline V gene data show CDR1 as MNHNY and CDR2 as SVGAGI (reference sequence).

The chain has TRBV5-5 and TRBJ2-5, with D possibly being TRBD1 (5 bases). This CDR3 has 13 amino acids. Germline V CDR1 and CDR2: SGHKS, YYEKEE (reference sequence). V was clipped by 0 bases and J by 6 bases, with 9 bases between them. As DNA, the CDR3 is TGTGCCAGCAGCTTGGAAGGGGCACAGACCCAGTACTTC. Translating it yields CASSLEGAQTQYF.

This clonotype has more than one count but fewer than ten. The gene calls are TRBV2 and TRBJ2-7; 7 bases are shared with TRBD2. Trimming took 6 bases from V and 5 from J; bases not matched to a gene: 13. Per germline, CDR1 SNHLY and CDR2 FYNNEI. The CDR3 is 15 residues long. CDR3 sequence: CASSLLRRGIDEQYF. DNA of the CDR3: TGTGCCAGCAGCCTTCTGAGGCGGGGGATCGACGAGCAGTACTTC.

The V call is TRBV12-3 or TRBV12-4, the J call TRBJ1-2; no clear D. Deletions cut 7 bases from V and 4 bases from J, with 16 bases between. The CDR3 covers 14 residues. The CDR3 loop is CASTRSEPFYGYTF. CDR3 coding DNA: TGTGCCAGCACGAGGAGCGAACCCTTCTATGGCTACACCTTC.

V usage is TRBV28 and J usage is TRBJ2-3; D is unresolved. The CDR3 extends over 12 amino acids. V lost 4 bases to trimming and J lost 5 bases, with 7 bases between them. Germline CDR1 and CDR2: MDHEN and SYDVKM. CDR3 DNA: TGTGCCAGCAGTTCCGTTCTAGATACGCAGTATTTT. Protein product: CASSSVLDTQYF.

The sample holds a few counts of this clonotype. This rearrangement joins TRBV7-3 to TRBJ2-1, with D possibly TRBD2 on 5 matching bases. TRBJ2-7 explains the end of the DNA better; the J call may be wrong. CDR3 length: 17 amino acids. The germline V gene has CDR1 SGHTA and CDR2 FQGTGA. Here the CDR3 reads CASSLGPPGSSYNEQYF. Here the CDR3 DNA reads TGTGCCAGCAGCCTAGGGCCACCGGGGAGCTCCTACAATGAGCAGTACTTC.

This clonotype was seen a few times. The chain has TRBV29-1 and TRBJ1-4; D gene uncertain. This CDR3 comprises 13 residues. Trimming cost V 5 bases and J 5 bases, with 12 bases left between them. Looked up from germline, CDR1 is SQVTM and CDR2 is ANQGSEA. The DNA for the CDR3 is TGCAGCGTTTATTGGAGCCAGAATGAAAAACTGTTTTTT. Translating gives CSVYWSQNEKLFF. The full variable domain, with the rest looked up from reference TRBV29-1 and TRBJ1-4, is SAVISQKPSRDICQRGTSLTIQCQVDSQVTMMFWYRQQPGQSLTLIATANQGSEATYESGFVIDKFPISRPNLTFSTLTVSNMSPEDSSIYLCSVYWSQNEKLFFGSGTQLSVL.

This clonotype was seen a handful of times. The chain combines TRBV4-2 with TRBJ2-4; D is undetermined. V was pared by 4 bases and J by 0 bases, with 16 bases between. From germline, CDR1 is LGHNA and CDR2 YNFKEQ. The CDR3 loop spans 17 amino acids. The CDR3 is CASSPLLKTVAKNIQYF. The CDR3, as DNA: TGTGCCAGCAGCCCATTACTCAAGACGGTAGCCAAAAACATTCAGTACTTC.

This clonotype came up many times. The chain recombines TRBV7-2 with TRBJ2-7; 8 bases line up with TRBD2. Germline V gene lookup returns CDR1 SGHTA and CDR2 FQGNSA. This CDR3 region has 16 residues. J gave up 3 bases and V 1 base, and 8 bases lay outside the gene matches. In DNA, the CDR3 is TGTGCCAGCAGCTTAGAGTCTCTAGCGGGCGTCTACGAGCAGTACTTC. This codes for CASSLESLAGVYEQYF.

As for this clonotype: This may be a read error, as it is one base from a much larger clone. This chain joins TRBV6-5 and TRBJ2-5; 8 bases match TRBD2. From germline, CDR1 is MNHEY and CDR2 SVGAGI. This CDR3 spans 13 amino acids. CDR3 DNA sequence: TGTGCCAGCGCGGGAGGACTCGAAGAGGCCCAGTACTTC. It codes for CASAGGLEEAQYF.

This clonotype has more than one count but fewer than ten. The genes are TRBV20-1 and TRBJ2-6; D is unresolved. V lost 0 bases to trimming and J lost 0 bases, with 18 bases between them. In germline, CDR1 is DFQATT, CDR2 SNEGSKA (reference sequence). The CDR3 has 19 residues. CDR3 sequence reads: CSARDSRGERSSGANVLTF. CDR3 DNA: TGCAGTGCTAGAGATAGTCGCGGCGAACGGAGCTCTGGGGCCAACGTCCTGACTTTC.

This clonotype was recorded a few times. The genes are TRBV24-1 and TRBJ2-1; the match to TRBD1 covers 8 bases. The CDR3 contains 16 residues. Trimming cost V 4 bases and J 8 bases; bases outside gene matches: 12. Germline CDR1 and CDR2: KGHDR and SFDVKD. For the CDR3, the DNA is TGTGCCACCAGTGACGCGCGCTTGACAGGGGTCGATGAGCAGTTCTTC. As protein: CATSDARLTGVDEQFF.

The chain recombines TRBV28 with TRBJ2-7; D gene ambiguous. V lost 1 base, J lost 7 bases, and 5 bases lay in between. The CDR3 loop spans 11 amino acids. Looked up from germline, CDR1 is MDHEN and CDR2 is SYDVKM. The CDR3 reads CASSLSQEQYF. In DNA, the CDR3 is TGTGCCAGCAGTTTATCGCAAGAGCAGTACTTC.

This clonotype has just a few counts. The chain employs TRBV30 and TRBJ2-1; TRBD1 might be the D (5 bases). The CDR3 runs 12 residues. V dropped 1 base and J dropped 8 bases, with 9 bases sitting between them. Germline CDR1 and CDR2: GTSNPN and SVGIG (reference sequence). DNA of the CDR3: TGTGCCTGGAGTGGGGGCCGCTATGAGCAGTTCTTC. Protein sequence: CAWSGGRYEQFF.

This clonotype was detected ten times or more. The chain combines TRBV10-3 with TRBJ2-7; D may match TRBD1 or TRBD2 (5 bases each). The CDR3 has 14 amino acids. Trimming took off 4 bases at V and 5 bases at J, with 15 bases between the two ends. The germline CDR1 and CDR2 sequences are ENHRY and SYGVKD. CDR3 in DNA: TGTGCCATCAGTGGGGATAGGGGAGTCAACGAGCAGTACTTC. Its protein is CAISGDRGVNEQYF.

Comment on this clonotype: A much more abundant neighbour one base away suggests this may be a read error. The V gene is TRBV5-5, the J gene TRBJ2-7, with D possibly being TRBD2 (6 bases). Germline CDR1 is SGHKS and CDR2 is YYEKEE (reference sequence). The CDR3 spans 18 residues. CDR3 protein: CASSLEPVPPGLTYERYF. CDR3 in DNA: TGTGCCAGCAGCTTGGAACCAGTACCGCCGGGACTCACTTACGAGCGGTACTTC. Full variable domain (missing parts from reference TRBV5-5 and TRBJ2-7): DAGVTQSPTHLIKTRGQQVTLRCSPISGHKSVSWYQQVLGQGPQFIFQYYEKEERGRGNFPDRFSARQFPNYSSELNVNALLLGDSALYLCASSLEPVPPGLTYERYFGPGTRLTVT.